This T cell receptor (beta chain) is from a study of PD-1 blockade in classical Hodgkin lymphoma. Study-wide results and caveats: Healthy donors were reported to have higher baseline TCR diversity than newly diagnosed patients.

Relapses following autologous stem cell transplantation were seen in all patients, with brentuximab vedotin exposure varying. Magnetic depletion of non-target cells from thawed PBMCs yielded purified CD8+ T cells. A note on this clone: Antigen unknown.

The table came from immunoSEQ multiplex PCR; TCRdb's copy has only in-frame clones and leaves some out. The sample lists about 28,000 clones, around 88% occurring once. This TCR was sampled from a human donor with classical Hodgkin lymphoma. The specimen was CD8+ T cells from blood, collected at baseline.

The CDR3 DNA reads as TGTGCCAGCAGCCAATCGGGGGGAACAGGAGAAGCTTTCTTT. This codes for CASSQSGGTGEAFF. The chain carries TRBV16 and TRBJ1-1; TRBD1 is a possible D gene (5 bases). From germline, CDR1 is KGHSY and CDR2 FQNENV. V lost 0 bases and J 8 bases, leaving 13 bases between the germline ends. The CDR3 is made up of 14 amino acids.